The next 7 T cell receptor beta chains were all read from a single sample in a study of T cell responses to AZD1222 COVID-19 vaccine. The data were produced by immunoSEQ multiplex PCR, yet TCRdb's version contains in-frame clones alone and is incomplete. The sample has roughly 100,000 clones, more than 75% seen once. Source: peripheral blood, taken on day 0 of AZD1222 vaccination. These receptors came from an adult in good health.

This clone occurred a few times. The chain employs TRBV28 and TRBJ1-6; no clear D gene. The CDR3 runs 15 residues. Trimming pared 10 bases from V and 10 bases from J, leaving 23 bases between. Germline V gives CDR1 MDHEN, CDR2 SYDVKM. DNA of the CDR3: TGTGCCACCTACCCCGACGGCCGCCGGGGATCACCCCTCCACTTT. Its translation is CATYPDGRRGSPLHF.

The V call is TRBV3-1 (or the pseudogene TRBV3-2), the J call TRBJ2-1; D ambiguous. Trimming left V 0 bases short and J 2 bases short, with 8 bases between. From germline, CDR1 is LGHDT and CDR2 YNNKEL (reference sequence). This CDR3 has 15 residues. DNA of the CDR3: TGTGCCAGCAGCCAAGACCCCACAACCTACAATGAGCAGTTCTTC. This gives the protein CASSQDPTTYNEQFF.

This clone was seen a single time. This sequence joins TRBV10-3 and TRBJ1-1; D unresolved. The V gene lost 3 bases and the J gene lost 8 bases, with 13 bases spanning the gap. Germline CDR1 and CDR2: ENHRY and SYGVKD. The CDR3 covers 13 residues. CDR3 sequence reads: CAISDPPESEAFF. CDR3 nucleotides: TGTGCCATCAGTGATCCCCCAGAGAGCGAAGCTTTCTTT.

The genes are TRBV3-1 (or the pseudogene TRBV3-2) and TRBJ1-2, with D possibly matching TRBD1 (5 bases). In germline, CDR1 is LGHDT, CDR2 YNNKEL (reference sequence). This CDR3 is 13 amino acids long. The V end was cut by 0 bases, the J end by 8 bases, with 10 bases between. The CDR3 DNA sequence: TGTGCCAGCAGCCAAGATTGGTGGGGCGGCTACACCTTC. Its protein product is CASSQDWWGGYTF.

V is TRBV29-1 and J is TRBJ1-1; D is perhaps TRBD1 (6 bases). This CDR3 has 13 residues. Trimming took 3 bases from V and 3 from J, leaving 11 bases between them. Germline CDR1 and CDR2: SQVTM and ANQGSEA. CDR3 sequence (DNA): TGCAGCGTTGATCGTCAGGGGTACACTGAAGCTTTCTTT. This encodes CSVDRQGYTEAFF.

CDR3 in DNA: TGTGCCAGCAGTTACACCCATCGGGCGTGGGAGACCCAGTACTTC. This codes for CASSYTHRAWETQYF. This chain uses TRBV6-5 with TRBJ2-5; D unclear. V was cut by 2 bases and J by 5 bases, with 15 bases left in between. Germline V gene sequence: CDR1 MNHEY, CDR2 SVGAGI. The CDR3 contains 15 residues.

In DNA, the CDR3 is TGTGCCAGCAGTTTGGTGGGGCAGGGGCTCGCAGATACGCAGTATTTT. Translation gives CASSLVGQGLADTQYF. The rearrangement joins TRBV27 to TRBJ2-3; a possible D gene is TRBD1 (6 bases). Between the trimmed V and J ends, which lost 3 bases and 4 bases, there was a span of 17 bases. Germline-derived CDR1 and CDR2 are MNHEY and SMNVEV (reference sequence). The CDR3 consists of 16 residues.